This TCR beta chain is drawn from a study of T cell responses to AZD1222 COVID-19 vaccine. Study information: Second-dose recipients at about 4 or about 12 weeks were treated as one pooled group. Study observations and caveats: The sample set comprised mostly white British donors with more females, and clonal diversity was possibly underestimated. After the peak T cell response, and only then, were repertoires sampled.

The data were produced by immunoSEQ multiplex PCR, yet TCRdb's version contains in-frame clones alone and is incomplete. The sample has 80,000 to 130,000 clones, approximately 91% seen once. In the case of this clone: Antigen specificity is unknown.

Germline V CDR1 and CDR2: SNHLY, FYNNEI. The CDR3 runs to 15 residues. V lost 2 bases to trimming and J lost 8 bases, with 15 bases between them. The sample here was peripheral blood, taken on day 0 of AZD1222 vaccination. The chain combines TRBV2 with TRBJ1-4, with a possible D match to TRBD1 (5 bases). This TCR came from an adult in good health. As DNA, the CDR3 is TGTGCCAGCAGTGAATTCCCAGGGTTGGGCGAAAAACTGTTTTTT. Translation gives CASSEFPGLGEKLFF.